This paragraph covers one TCR beta chain sequence. The sample originates from a study of CD8 T cells in ankylosing spondylitis. The CDR3 has 13 amino acids. Per the germline V gene, CDR1 is SEHNR and CDR2 is FQNEAQ (reference sequence). V was pared by 4 bases and J by 3 bases, with 8 bases between. TCRdb fed the 5' RACE reads into MiXCR, producing one record per CDR3 protein. The sample lists about 100,000 distinct CDR3 sequences, less than 25% occurring once. Specimen: synovial fluid, either unsorted or a sorted T cell fraction (not recorded which). The V gene is TRBV7-9, the J gene TRBJ2-3; D not certain. The sequence was collected from a male donor with ankylosing spondylitis. CDR3 loop: CASSSRGTDTQYF. The DNA for the CDR3 is TGTGCCAGCAGCTCCAGAGGAACAGATACGCAGTATTTT.